This T cell receptor beta chain is drawn from a study of blood T cell repertoires in COVID-19. Study-wide background: T cells, B-cell-depleted T cells, or PBMCs supplied cDNA or gDNA.

The method was immunoSEQ multiplex PCR; TCRdb's version includes in-frame clones alone and lacks a portion of them. The table includes some 340,000 clones, around 83% detected once. The receptor's source is a man aged 30 to 39 with active or convalescent COVID-19. The sample comprised peripheral blood.

The CDR3 spells CASSPSSGGGNEQFF. CDR3 coding DNA: TGCGCCAGCAGCCCGTCTAGCGGGGGGGGCAATGAGCAGTTCTTC. The chain is built from TRBV4-3 and TRBJ2-1; the match to TRBD2 covers 12 bases. V lost 4 bases, J lost 6 bases, and 4 bases stayed unmatched. In germline, CDR1 is LGHNA, CDR2 YSLEER. The CDR3 is 15 residues long.